In its sample, the clone carrying this T cell receptor (beta chain) was seen a few times. Its antigen is still unknown. These data come from a study of identical twins. Template switching added a universal primer binding site, and final cDNA carried unique molecular identifiers. TCRdb itself ran the 5' RACE reads through MiXCR, one entry per CDR3 protein. The table lists about 890,000 distinct CDR3 sequences, roughly an eighth of them singletons. The CDR3 length is 16 residues. V shed 1 base, J shed 4 bases, and the junction held 7 bases outside the gene matches. Looked up from germline, CDR1 is DFQATT and CDR2 is SNEGSKA (reference sequence). The study, taken as a whole, reports: Modeled out-of-frame TCR alpha sharing in monozygotic twins fell below observed levels. In drawing conclusions, the study used cross-sectional statistical analysis and did not follow the same donors.

These sequences were also reported in another study, on yellow fever vaccine responses in identical twins. As reported in that work: The authors reported partly convergent, partly personalized vaccine responses in identical twins.

Sequencing used PBMCs. This chain links TRBV20-1 with TRBJ1-6; the match to TRBD1 covers 7 bases. The sequence was obtained from a young woman in good health. The CDR3 nucleotides read TGCAGTGCTAGAGGAGAAGGGGGCGCGTATAATTCACCCCTCCACTTT. The encoded protein is CSARGEGGAYNSPLHF.